The 21 T cell receptor beta chains below come from one sample, sequenced in a study of control samples from healthy donors and cancer patients. The method was immunoSEQ multiplex PCR; TCRdb's version includes in-frame clones alone and lacks a portion of them. Here the sample spans 140,000 to 150,000 clones, over 85% being singletons. The specimen was blood. The receptors originated from a man aged 18 to 35 in good health.

The V gene is TRBV6-2 or TRBV6-3, the J gene TRBJ2-3; D is possibly TRBD2 (5 bases). V shed 6 bases and J shed 0 bases, with 13 bases lying between them. There are 15 residues in the CDR3. Germline CDR1 reads MNHEY; CDR2 reads SVGEGT. The CDR3 DNA follows: TGTGCCAGCAGCCGTTATGGACTTAGCACAGATACGCAGTATTTT. It is translated as CASSRYGLSTDTQYF.

The chain couples TRBV2 to TRBJ1-1, with D unresolved. This CDR3 is built from 13 residues. Germline assignment: CDR1 SNHLY and CDR2 FYNNEI. The V and J ends lost 7 bases and 6 bases respectively, with 15 bases between them. CDR3 sequence (DNA): TGTGCCAGCATGGGCAGATGGCCTCCTGAAGCTTTCTTT. Translation: CASMGRWPPEAFF. Full variable domain (remainder filled in from reference TRBV2 and TRBJ1-1): EPEVTQTPSHQVTQMGQEVILRCVPISNHLYFYWYRQILGQKVEFLVSFYNNEISEKSEIFDDQFSVERPDGSNFTLKIRSTKLEDSAMYFCASMGRWPPEAFFGQGTRLTVV.

The J gene is TRBJ1-5, the V gene TRBV5-4; D is unresolved. This CDR3 region has 13 residues. Per germline, CDR1 SGHNT and CDR2 YYREEE (reference sequence). V was trimmed by 0 bases and J by 7 bases, leaving 8 bases between them. The CDR3 is CASSLEVGQPQHF. CDR3 coding DNA: TGTGCCAGCAGCTTGGAGGTGGGACAGCCCCAGCATTTT.

This clone was detected only once. The gene calls are TRBV5-1 and TRBJ1-2; 9 bases agree with TRBD1. The CDR3 totals 14 residues. The germline CDR1 and CDR2 sequences are SGHRS and YFSETQ. The junction had 5 bases not matched to a gene; V was cut back by 4 bases and J by 4 bases. The CDR3 sequence: CASSPGTGIYGYTF. Here the CDR3 DNA reads TGCGCCAGCAGCCCCGGGACAGGGATCTATGGCTACACCTTC.

This clone was found once. This chain uses TRBV3-1 (or the pseudogene TRBV3-2) with TRBJ2-2, with TRBD2 as a possible D gene (6 bases). Germline CDR1 and CDR2: LGHDT and YNNKEL (reference sequence). Trimming took 5 bases from V and 1 from J, leaving 17 bases between them. The CDR3 is made up of 17 amino acids. CDR3 nucleotide sequence: TGTGCCAGCAGCGCATCCGCCAACGGGGGGAACACCGGGGAGCTGTTTTTT. Translating gives CASSASANGGNTGELFF.

This chain uses TRBV4-1 with TRBJ2-7, with D tentatively TRBD1 (5 bases). Germline values: CDR1 MGHRA, CDR2 YSYEKL. V gave up 4 bases and J gave up 3 bases, with 10 bases separating them. The CDR3 totals 13 residues. Here the CDR3 DNA reads TGCGCCAGCAGCCCCAGGGTCCTCTACGAGCAGTACTTC. Translated, it gives CASSPRVLYEQYF.

The V and J genes are TRBV13 and TRBJ2-7; D is uncertain. V was cut by 2 bases and J by 2 bases, with 19 bases left in between. The length of the CDR3 is 17 residues. From germline, CDR1 is PRHDT and CDR2 FYEKMQ (reference sequence). The CDR3 coding sequence is TGTGCCAGCAGCTTATTCGGCGACTCAGCGACCGCCTACGAGCAGTACTTC. Amino acid sequence: CASSLFGDSATAYEQYF.

This clone was seen only once. V and J are TRBV5-1 and TRBJ1-1; D is ambiguous. Trimming cost V 0 bases and J 5 bases, with 20 bases left between them. There are 17 residues in the CDR3. Germline CDR1 and CDR2: SGHRS and YFSETQ. The CDR3 sequence: CASSLDGLLPLSTEAFF. In DNA form, the CDR3 reads TGCGCCAGCAGCTTGGACGGTCTACTCCCTCTCTCAACTGAAGCTTTCTTT.

This chain links TRBV6-5 with TRBJ2-5, with TRBD1 identical over 11 bases. The length of the CDR3 is 15 residues. The ends lost 6 bases at V and 6 bases at J; junction bases unmatched: 9. Germline CDR1 reads MNHEY; CDR2 reads SVGAGI. The CDR3 sequence: CASRPGTGGFKTQYF. In DNA, the CDR3 is TGTGCCAGCAGACCCGGGACAGGGGGTTTTAAGACCCAGTACTTC.

The chain joins TRBV7-8 to TRBJ2-7; TRBD1 matches at 9 bases. The germline gives CDR1 SGHVS, CDR2 FQNEAQ. Unmatched junction bases numbered 24, after V lost 4 bases and J lost 11 bases. The CDR3 runs 18 residues. The DNA of the CDR3 is TGTGCCAGCAGCTGGGACAGGGAACGAGGGGTGGCATCCCCGGGGGAGTACTTC. It encodes CASSWDRERGVASPGEYF.

The genes are TRBV27 and TRBJ1-5; possible D gene TRBD1, 6 bases. Trimming took 7 bases from V and 3 from J, leaving 16 bases between them. CDR1 and CDR2 from the germline V gene are MNHEY and SMNVEV (reference sequence). This CDR3 region has 15 residues. The CDR3 sequence: CASTPEGGNNQPQHF. The DNA of the CDR3 is TGTGCCAGCACTCCTGAGGGGGGAAACAATCAGCCCCAGCATTTT.

V and J are TRBV6-5 and TRBJ2-7; TRBD2 matches at 8 bases. J was trimmed by 3 bases and V by 6 bases; bases with no gene match: 7. Germline V CDR1 and CDR2: MNHEY, SVGAGI. This CDR3 contains 14 residues. The CDR3 region has the DNA TGTGCCAGCAGCCCGGGAGGGGAACTCTACGAGCAGTACTTC. Translating gives CASSPGGELYEQYF.

V gene TRBV14 combines with J gene TRBJ2-7, with D perhaps matching TRBD1 (6 bases). CDR3 length equals 12 residues. The V gene lost 4 bases and the J gene lost 10 bases, with 14 bases spanning the gap. Germline CDR1 is SGHDN and CDR2 is FVKESK. The CDR3 loop is CASSLLGGRQYF. The CDR3 coding sequence is TGTGCCAGCAGCCTCCTTGGGGGCCGACAGTACTTC.

The chain links TRBV2 to TRBJ1-4; no clear D. Per germline, CDR1 SNHLY and CDR2 FYNNEI. Trimming stripped 5 bases from V and 6 bases from J, with 16 bases between. This CDR3 region has 15 residues. Here the CDR3 reads CASSFKDRTYEKLFF. The CDR3 DNA follows: TGTGCCAGCAGTTTTAAAGACCGAACCTATGAAAAACTGTTTTTT.

The chain carries TRBV5-1 and TRBJ2-5; D is possibly TRBD1 or TRBD2 (5 bases each). This CDR3 is built from 13 residues. The germline V gene has CDR1 SGHRS and CDR2 YFSETQ. V lost 0 bases and J 5 bases, leaving 8 bases between the germline ends. This CDR3 reads CASSLGGGETQYF. The DNA for the CDR3 is TGCGCCAGCAGCTTGGGTGGGGGTGAGACCCAGTACTTC.

The rearrangement uses TRBV6-5 and TRBJ2-7; 7 bases are shared with TRBD1. This CDR3 contains 14 residues. The J segment lost 3 bases and the V segment lost 5 bases, leaving 7 bases of the junction unmatched. Germline values: CDR1 MNHEY, CDR2 SVGAGI. The DNA for the CDR3 is TGTGCCAGCAGTAGAACCCGGGACAGCTACGAGCAGTACTTC. Translation: CASSRTRDSYEQYF.

The chain recombines TRBV2 with TRBJ2-6, with D uncertain. The CDR3 totals 12 residues. Germline V gene lookup returns CDR1 SNHLY and CDR2 FYNNEI. V was pared by 10 bases and J by 5 bases, with 9 bases between. CDR3: CAIPRRANVLTF. CDR3 nucleotides: TGTGCCATCCCCCGGCGGGCCAACGTCCTGACTTTC. The full variable domain, in which reference TRBV2 and TRBJ2-6 provide the parts outside the CDR3, is EPEVTQTPSHQVTQMGQEVILRCVPISNHLYFYWYRQILGQKVEFLVSFYNNEISEKSEIFDDQFSVERPDGSNFTLKIRSTKLEDSAMYFCAIPRRANVLTFGAGSRLTVL.

The chain carries TRBV7-2 and TRBJ1-6; 9 bases fit TRBD1. Germline lookup yields CDR1 SGHTA and CDR2 FQGNSA. The CDR3 contains 16 residues. V shed 2 bases, J shed 4 bases, and the junction held 3 bases outside the gene matches. CDR3 amino acids: CASSLSGTGYNSPLHF. Here the CDR3 DNA reads TGTGCCAGCAGCTTATCTGGGACAGGGTATAATTCACCCCTCCACTTT.

This chain joins TRBV5-3 and TRBJ1-5; the D is unclear. TRBV5-3 is an ORF for which the function is uncertain. CDR3 length: 16 amino acids. V lost 1 base and J 4 bases, leaving 15 bases between the germline ends. The DNA of the CDR3 is TGTGCCAGAAGCTTGAAAGGGATAAGGGAGAATCAGCCCCAGCATTTT. Translating gives CARSLKGIRENQPQHF.

The CDR3 here is CASSSQGEPLHF. The CDR3 DNA sequence: TGTGCCAGTAGCTCACAGGGTGAACCCCTCCACTTT. V is TRBV19 and J is TRBJ1-6, with a possible D match to TRBD1 (6 bases). Per germline, CDR1 LNHDA and CDR2 SQIVND (reference sequence). V lost 6 bases to trimming and J lost 12 bases, with 12 bases between them. This CDR3 is built from 12 residues.

The chain links TRBV19 to TRBJ1-2, with D tentatively TRBD1 (5 bases). CDR1 is LNHDA and CDR2 is SQIVND in the germline V gene (reference sequence). V was trimmed by 7 bases and J by 4 bases, leaving 19 bases between them. CDR3 length: 15 amino acids. Here the CDR3 reads CASTQGASTFYGYTF. The CDR3 DNA follows: TGTGCCAGTACCCAGGGAGCCTCTACCTTCTATGGCTACACCTTC.